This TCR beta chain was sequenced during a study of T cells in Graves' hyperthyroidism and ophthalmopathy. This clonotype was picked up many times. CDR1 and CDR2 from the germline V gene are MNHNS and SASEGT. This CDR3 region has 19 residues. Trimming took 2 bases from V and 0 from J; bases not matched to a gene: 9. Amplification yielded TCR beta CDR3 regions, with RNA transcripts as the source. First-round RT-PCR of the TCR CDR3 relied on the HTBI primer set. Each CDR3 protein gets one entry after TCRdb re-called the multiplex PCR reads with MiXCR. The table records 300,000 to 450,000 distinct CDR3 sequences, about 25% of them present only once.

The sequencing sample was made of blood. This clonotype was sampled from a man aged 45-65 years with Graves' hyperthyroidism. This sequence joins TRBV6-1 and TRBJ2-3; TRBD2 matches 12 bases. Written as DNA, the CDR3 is TGTGCCAGCAGTGAATGGGGACTAGCGGGCGGGACTAGCACAGATACGCAGTATTTT. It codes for CASSEWGLAGGTSTDTQYF.